Below are 32 T cell receptor beta chains sequenced from a single sample in a study of blood T cell repertoires in COVID-19. TCRdb's copy holds only in-frame clones and misses some; the assay was immunoSEQ multiplex PCR. The data show 220,000 or so clones, around 84% seen once. Input material: PBMCs or T cells enriched from blood (not recorded which). The receptor set was obtained from a woman in her 40s who had recovered from COVID-19.

The chain is built from TRBV10-1 and TRBJ2-2; D is uncertain. The ends were cut back, 10 bases at V and 1 base at J, with 7 bases in the middle. The CDR3 extends over 12 amino acids. Germline V lookup: CDR1 WNHNN, CDR2 SYGVQD (reference sequence). CDR3 DNA: TGCGCCACCCAACTGAACACCGGGGAGCTGTTTTTT. Translation: CATQLNTGELFF.

The chain combines TRBV25-1 with TRBJ2-7; TRBD2 might be the D (6 bases). The CDR3 totals 13 residues. The germline gives CDR1 MGHDK, CDR2 SYGVNS. Trimming took 6 bases from V and 3 from J, leaving 12 bases between them. The DNA of the CDR3 is TGTGCCAGCAGAACCGGGGGTCACTACGAGCAGTACGTC. Translation: CASRTGGHYEQYV.

The chain recombines TRBV6-2 or TRBV6-3 with TRBJ1-2; TRBD1 aligns across 9 bases. Germline CDR1 MNHEY, CDR2 SVGEGT. The CDR3 is made up of 17 amino acids. V was clipped by 5 bases and J by 0 bases; unmatched bases: 10. CDR3 sequence: CASSRPGTGSSNYGYTF. CDR3 DNA sequence: TGTGCCAGCAGTCGTCCCGGGACAGGGAGTTCTAACTATGGCTACACCTTC.

J is TRBJ1-6 and V is TRBV7-9, with 8 nucleotides matching TRBD1. The CDR3 extends over 16 amino acids. Germline values: CDR1 SEHNR, CDR2 FQNEAQ (reference sequence). V was clipped by 6 bases and J by 2 bases; unmatched bases: 6. The CDR3 sequence is CASRAQGVAYNSPLHF. The CDR3 nucleotides are TGTGCCAGCAGAGCACAGGGGGTCGCCTATAATTCACCCCTCCACTTT.

The DNA for the CDR3 is TGCGCCAGCAGCCAAGCCACCTCGGGGAATCAGCCCCAGCATTTT. Translating gives CASSQATSGNQPQHF. The V gene is TRBV4-1, the J gene TRBJ1-5; no definite D call. V was clipped by 1 base and J by 4 bases, with 11 bases between them. Looked up from germline, CDR1 is MGHRA and CDR2 is YSYEKL. The CDR3 is made up of 15 amino acids.

This chain uses TRBV5-4 with TRBJ1-2; 8 nucleotides match TRBD1. Germline assignment: CDR1 SGHNT and CDR2 YYREEE (reference sequence). This CDR3 has 13 amino acids. Losses at the gene ends were 3 bases for V and 8 bases for J; bases not matched to a gene: 6. The DNA of the CDR3 is TGTGCCAGCAGCTCGGACAGGGAGGGCGGCTACACCTTC. Protein product: CASSSDREGGYTF.

This sequence joins TRBV10-3 and TRBJ2-1; TRBD2 is a possible D gene (6 bases). CDR3 length equals 15 residues. Germline V gene sequence: CDR1 ENHRY, CDR2 SYGVKD. The V gene lost 3 bases and the J gene lost 2 bases, with 11 bases spanning the gap. The CDR3 bases are TGTGCCATCAGTGAAGGGGACTTTACCTACAATGAGCAGTTCTTC. Amino acids: CAISEGDFTYNEQFF.

Here the CDR3 DNA reads TGTGCCACCAGCAGCAGGGTCCCGAGAGCCGAAGCTTTCTTT. It codes for CATSSRVPRAEAFF. This rearrangement joins TRBV15 to TRBJ1-1; D is possibly TRBD1 (5 bases). There are 14 residues in the CDR3. Trimming removed 3 bases from V and 8 bases from J, with 16 bases in between. Germline V gene sequence: CDR1 LNHNV, CDR2 YYDKDF (reference sequence).

The chain carries TRBV28 and TRBJ1-3; maybe TRBD1 (5 bases). CDR1 is MDHEN, CDR2 SYDVKM, per germline. This CDR3 is built from 16 residues. V lost 3 bases and J 0 bases, leaving 12 bases between the germline ends. Here the CDR3 reads CASSLLTGYSGNTIYF. The CDR3 DNA reads as TGTGCCAGCAGTTTGCTTACAGGCTACTCTGGAAACACCATATATTTT.

In its sample, this clone was seen a few times. The rearrangement links TRBV5-4 to TRBJ2-1, with 10 bases that match TRBD1. There are 13 residues in the CDR3. CDR1 and CDR2 from the germline V gene are SGHNT and YYREEE (reference sequence). V was clipped by 3 bases and J by 6 bases; unmatched bases: 0. The CDR3 loop is CASSWDRGNEQFF. The CDR3 nucleotides read TGTGCCAGCAGCTGGGACAGGGGCAATGAGCAGTTCTTC.

The chain is built from TRBV27 and TRBJ1-3; D gene ambiguous. The CDR3 is 15 residues long. CDR1 is MNHEY and CDR2 is SMNVEV in the germline V gene (reference sequence). Trimming cost V 3 bases and J 0 bases, with 9 bases left between them. CDR3 sequence (DNA): TGTGCCAGCAGTTTGACATCTCGCTCTGGAAACACCATATATTTT. Translating gives CASSLTSRSGNTIYF.

In this sample, this clone turned up a few times. The CDR3 sequence: CASSESWTGVAEAFF. In DNA, the CDR3 is TGTGCCAGCAGTGAATCTTGGACAGGGGTAGCGGAAGCTTTCTTT. V and J are TRBV25-1 and TRBJ1-1, with 9 bases that match TRBD1. CDR3 length: 15 residues. The J segment lost 8 bases and the V segment lost 1 base, leaving 8 bases of the junction unmatched. Looked up from germline, CDR1 is MGHDK and CDR2 is SYGVNS.

In its sample, this clone was seen once. The chain joins TRBV19 to TRBJ1-5; D uncertain. Germline CDR1 LNHDA, CDR2 SQIVND (reference sequence). Trimming stripped 1 base from V and 11 bases from J, with 18 bases between. CDR3 length equals 15 residues. The CDR3 reads CASSIGGRDPKSQHF. CDR3 coding DNA: TGTGCCAGTAGTATAGGAGGCCGGGATCCCAAATCCCAGCATTTT. Full variable domain (missing parts from reference TRBV19 and TRBJ1-5): DGGITQSPKYLFRKEGQNVTLSCEQNLNHDAMYWYRQDPGQGLRLIYYSQIVNDFQKGDIAEGYSVSREKKESFPLTVTSAQKNPTAFYLCASSIGGRDPKSQHFGDGTRLSIL.

The chain combines TRBV10-1 with TRBJ2-1, with 9 bases that match TRBD2. Germline V gene lookup returns CDR1 WNHNN and CDR2 SYGVQD (reference sequence). The CDR3 has 15 amino acids. V dropped 6 bases and J dropped 6; count of bases not matched to a gene: 9. CDR3 sequence: CASSQAGGISNEQFF. The CDR3 DNA is TGCGCCAGCAGCCAAGCGGGAGGAATCTCCAATGAGCAGTTCTTC.

The V and J genes are TRBV11-2 and TRBJ2-7; possibly TRBD1 for D (7 bases). This CDR3 has 17 residues. Trimming stripped 5 bases from V and 3 bases from J, with 23 bases between. Per germline, CDR1 SGHAT and CDR2 FQNNGV. CDR3: CASSRGLATGWNYEQYF. The CDR3 coding sequence is TGTGCCAGCAGCCGGGGGCTGGCGACAGGGTGGAACTACGAGCAGTACTTC.

This chain uses TRBV19 with TRBJ1-5; D is ambiguous. The CDR3 sequence is 13 residues long. Trimming removed 3 bases from V and 5 bases from J, with 8 bases in between. Germline loops: CDR1 LNHDA, CDR2 SQIVND (reference sequence). CDR3 amino acids: CASSMHRDQPQHF. The CDR3 DNA follows: TGTGCCAGTAGTATGCATCGGGATCAGCCCCAGCATTTT.

This chain links TRBV6-6 with TRBJ2-3; possibly TRBD2 for D (7 bases). V lost 2 bases to trimming and J lost 4 bases, with 16 bases between them. CDR1 is MNHNY and CDR2 is SVGAGI in the germline V gene (reference sequence). CDR3 length: 16 amino acids. CDR3 nucleotides: TGTGCCAGCAGTTACGCCGGGGGGCTTTCTTCAGATACGCAGTATTTT. It specifies CASSYAGGLSSDTQYF.

V and J are TRBV11-3 and TRBJ2-5; perhaps TRBD1 as D (6 bases). Between the trimmed V and J ends, which lost 4 bases and 5 bases, there was a span of 11 bases. Germline CDR1 reads SGHNT; CDR2 reads YENEEA. CDR3 length: 13 residues. The CDR3 protein is CASSSTGMETQYF. CDR3 DNA: TGTGCCAGCAGCTCCACAGGGATGGAGACCCAGTACTTC. Full variable domain (outside the CDR3, taken from reference TRBV11-3 and TRBJ2-5): EAGVVQSPRYKIIEKKQPVAFWCNPISGHNTLYWYLQNLGQGPELLIRYENEEAVDDSQLPKDRFSAERLKGVDSTLKIQPAELGDSAVYLCASSSTGMETQYFGPGTRLLVL.

The chain carries TRBV5-6 and TRBJ2-1, with 9 bases matching TRBD2. With 0 bases clipped from V and 7 bases from J, the junction kept 8 bases outside the gene matches. CDR3 length: 16 residues. The germline V gene encodes CDR1 SGHDT and CDR2 YYEEEE. In DNA form, the CDR3 reads TGTGCCAGCAGCTTGGCGGGTAGCGGGAGTGATAATGAGCAGTTCTTC. Residues: CASSLAGSGSDNEQFF.

V usage is TRBV6-2 or TRBV6-3 and J usage is TRBJ2-5, with D tentatively TRBD2 (6 bases). This CDR3 region has 15 residues. V was cut by 5 bases and J by 3 bases, with 16 bases left in between. The germline CDR1 and CDR2 sequences are MNHEY and SVGEGT. The CDR3 nucleotides are TGTGCCAGCAGTGGCGGGGCTGCAGCGGAAGAGACCCAGTACTTC. It encodes CASSGGAAAEETQYF.

This clone was detected once. The CDR3: CASSLQAGRHEQYV. As DNA, the CDR3 is TGTGCCAGCAGCCTACAGGCAGGGCGCCACGAGCAGTACGTC. J is TRBJ2-7 and V is TRBV28, with a tentative D call TRBD1 (5 bases). This CDR3 spans 14 amino acids. Deletions cut 6 bases from V and 5 bases from J, with 17 bases between. Germline values: CDR1 MDHEN, CDR2 SYDVKM.

The V and J genes are TRBV5-1 and TRBJ2-1; the match to TRBD1 covers 11 bases. The CDR3 loop spans 14 amino acids. J lost 7 bases, V lost 5 bases, and 5 bases had no gene match. CDR1 SGHRS and CDR2 YFSETQ come from the germline V gene. CDR3 region: CASSEGTGGNEQFF. CDR3 DNA: TGCGCCAGCAGTGAGGGGACAGGGGGGAATGAGCAGTTCTTC.

This chain joins TRBV30 and TRBJ1-2; 10 bases line up with TRBD1. CDR1 is GTSNPN, CDR2 SVGIG, per germline (reference sequence). The CDR3 covers 13 residues. V lost 7 bases and J lost 8; bases outside the gene matches: 10. The CDR3: CAFRTGGERGYTF. The DNA of the CDR3 is TGTGCCTTCCGGACAGGGGGAGAACGAGGCTACACCTTC.

The chain recombines TRBV19 with TRBJ2-3, with TRBD1 identical over 8 bases. The CDR3 sequence is 14 residues long. Trimming cost V 0 bases and J 9 bases; bases outside gene matches: 5. The germline gives CDR1 LNHDA, CDR2 SQIVND (reference sequence). The CDR3 DNA is TGTGCCAGTAGTATAGAGCGGGACAGGCGGACGCAGTATTTT. Its protein product is CASSIERDRRTQYF.

The chain combines TRBV28 with TRBJ2-2; D is undetermined. Trimming stripped 8 bases from V and 4 bases from J, with 8 bases between. Germline V gene sequence: CDR1 MDHEN, CDR2 SYDVKM. There are 12 residues in the CDR3. The CDR3 region has the DNA TGTGCCAGCGCCTACAGCACCGGGGAGCTGTTTTTT. Its translation is CASAYSTGELFF.

This chain uses TRBV24-1 with TRBJ2-3, with D possibly TRBD1 on 6 matching bases. Germline V gene data show CDR1 as KGHDR and CDR2 as SFDVKD. The germline V and J ends were trimmed by 7 bases and 3 bases, with 16 bases remaining between them. The CDR3 length is 15 residues. The CDR3 region has the DNA TGTGCCACCAGGAATGGGGGCATGGGGACAGATACGCAGTATTTT. Protein: CATRNGGMGTDTQYF.

The V call is TRBV3-1 (or the pseudogene TRBV3-2), the J call TRBJ1-1; D unclear. Germline V gene sequence: CDR1 LGHDT, CDR2 YNNKEL (reference sequence). Trimming took off 1 base at V and 1 base at J, with 16 bases between the two ends. The CDR3 sequence is 17 residues long. The DNA of the CDR3 is TGTGCCAGCAGCCAAGGATTCGCAGGTGATTGGAACACTGAAGCTTTCTTT. Its translation is CASSQGFAGDWNTEAFF.

This clone was found once. DNA of the CDR3: TGTGCCAGCAGCCAAAGCATGGGCTGGGAGACCCAGTACTTC. This gives the protein CASSQSMGWETQYF. This chain joins TRBV4-2 and TRBJ2-5, with D hard to call. The V gene's germline CDR1 is LGHNA and CDR2 YNFKEQ. The ends were cut back, 2 bases at V and 5 bases at J, with 12 bases in the middle. This CDR3 is 14 amino acids long.

The CDR3 DNA reads as TGTGCCAGCAGCCAAGTTCGTCCCCCGGCAGATACGCAGTATTTT. It codes for CASSQVRPPADTQYF. The gene calls are TRBV14 and TRBJ2-3; D is unclear. From germline, CDR1 is SGHDN and CDR2 FVKESK. V was pared by 1 base and J by 4 bases, with 12 bases between. CDR3 size: 15 residues.

This clone appeared a few times. CDR3 nucleotide sequence: TGTGCCAGCAGACGGAGTGGGGGGAGCTCCTACAATGAGCAGTTCTTC. This sequence encodes CASRRSGGSSYNEQFF. The chain recombines TRBV7-9 with TRBJ2-1; TRBD2 might be the D (6 bases). Germline CDR1 reads SEHNR; CDR2 reads FQNEAQ (reference sequence). The CDR3 totals 16 residues. Trimming pared 6 bases from V and 0 bases from J, leaving 15 bases between.

The chain recombines TRBV30 with TRBJ2-1; 11 nucleotides agree with TRBD2. This CDR3 contains 17 residues. Germline CDR1 and CDR2: GTSNPN and SVGIG (reference sequence). V lost 4 bases, J lost 7 bases, and 15 bases stayed unmatched. The CDR3 reads CAWTSERWASGRNEQFF. The CDR3 bases are TGTGCCTGGACTTCGGAGCGATGGGCTAGCGGGAGGAATGAGCAGTTCTTC.

The rearrangement joins TRBV6-2 or TRBV6-3 to TRBJ2-7; D perhaps matches TRBD2 (5 bases). V lost 5 bases, J lost 4 bases, and 9 bases lay in between. Looked up from germline, CDR1 is MNHEY and CDR2 is SVGEGT. There are 12 residues in the CDR3. In DNA, the CDR3 is TGTGCCAGCAGTACTAGTACTTACGAGCAGTACTTC. This encodes CASSTSTYEQYF.